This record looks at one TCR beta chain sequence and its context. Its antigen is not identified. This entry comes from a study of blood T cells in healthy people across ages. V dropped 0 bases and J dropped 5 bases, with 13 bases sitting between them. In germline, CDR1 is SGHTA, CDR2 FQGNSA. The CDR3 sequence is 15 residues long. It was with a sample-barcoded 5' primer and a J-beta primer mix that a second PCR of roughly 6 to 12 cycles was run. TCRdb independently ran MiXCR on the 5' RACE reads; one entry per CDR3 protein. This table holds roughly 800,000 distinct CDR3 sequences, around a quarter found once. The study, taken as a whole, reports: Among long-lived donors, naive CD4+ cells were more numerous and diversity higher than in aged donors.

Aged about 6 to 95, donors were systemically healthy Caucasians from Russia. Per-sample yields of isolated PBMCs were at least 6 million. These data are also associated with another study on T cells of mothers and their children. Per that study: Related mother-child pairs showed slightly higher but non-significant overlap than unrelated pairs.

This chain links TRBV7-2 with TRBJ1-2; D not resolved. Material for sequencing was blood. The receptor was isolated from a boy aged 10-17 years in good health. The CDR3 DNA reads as TGTGCCAGCAGCTTAGCCGGAGGGAATGAGTATGGCTACACCTTC. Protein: CASSLAGGNEYGYTF.